This TCR beta chain was found in a study of Ad26.COV2.S vaccination and SARS-CoV-2 variants. Whole-study findings and limits: Vaccinees and placebo recipients showed similar non-spike TCR breadth. Ad26.COV2.S recipients had broader spike-specific TCRs (P = 0.0014).

The repertoire was sequenced with immunoSEQ multiplex PCR; TCRdb's copy has only in-frame clones and lacks some. This table holds over 400,000 clones, 80% to 95% found once. In the case of this clone: Its antigen is undetermined.

Treatment defined: some 19 received Ad26.COV2.S at low or high dose, single or two shots; a few received placebo; per-sample allocation not given. Day 63 after the first injection of vaccine or placebo was the sampling time. The TCR sequence derives from a person aged 18-60 years who received the Ad26.COV2.S COVID-19 vaccine or a placebo. The sequencing used peripheral blood, collected in a trial of Ad26.COV2.S vaccine versus placebo.

CDR3 in DNA: TGTGCCAGCAGTTTAAAAGGGGGAGCTAGCTCCTACGAGCAGTACTTC. Its translation is CASSLKGGASSYEQYF. The V gene is TRBV27, the J gene TRBJ2-7; D is possibly TRBD1 (6 bases). Germline-derived CDR1 and CDR2 are MNHEY and SMNVEV (reference sequence). The length of the CDR3 is 16 residues. V gave up 2 bases and J gave up 0 bases, with 14 bases separating them.